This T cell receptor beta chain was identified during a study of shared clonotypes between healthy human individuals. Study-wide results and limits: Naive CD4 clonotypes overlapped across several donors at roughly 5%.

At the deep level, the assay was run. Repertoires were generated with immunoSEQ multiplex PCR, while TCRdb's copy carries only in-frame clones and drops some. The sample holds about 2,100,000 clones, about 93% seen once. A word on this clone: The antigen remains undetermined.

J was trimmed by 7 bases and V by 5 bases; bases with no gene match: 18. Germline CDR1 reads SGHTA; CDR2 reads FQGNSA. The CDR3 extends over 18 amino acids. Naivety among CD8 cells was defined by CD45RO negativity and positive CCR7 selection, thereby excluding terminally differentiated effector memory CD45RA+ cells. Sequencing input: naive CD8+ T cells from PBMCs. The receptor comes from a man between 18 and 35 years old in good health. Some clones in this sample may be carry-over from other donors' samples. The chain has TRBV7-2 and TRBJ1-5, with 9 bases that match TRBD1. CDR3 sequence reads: CASSQFDSPGTGLQPQHF. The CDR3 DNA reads TGTGCCAGCAGCCAGTTCGACAGTCCGGGGACAGGGCTCCAGCCCCAGCATTTT.